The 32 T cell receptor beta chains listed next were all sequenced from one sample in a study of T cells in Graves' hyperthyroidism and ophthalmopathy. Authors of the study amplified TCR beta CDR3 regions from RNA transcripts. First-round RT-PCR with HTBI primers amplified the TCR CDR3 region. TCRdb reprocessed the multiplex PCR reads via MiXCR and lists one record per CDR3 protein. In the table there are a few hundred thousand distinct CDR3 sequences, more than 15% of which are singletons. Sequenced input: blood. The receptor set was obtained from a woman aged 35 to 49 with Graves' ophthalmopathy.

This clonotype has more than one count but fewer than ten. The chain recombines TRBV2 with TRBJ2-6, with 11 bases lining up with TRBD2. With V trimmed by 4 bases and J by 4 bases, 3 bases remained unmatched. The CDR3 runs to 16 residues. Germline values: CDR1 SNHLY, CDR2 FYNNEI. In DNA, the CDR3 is TGTGCCAGCAGTGTTAGCGGGAGGGCGGGGGCCAACGTCCTGACTTTC. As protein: CASSVSGRAGANVLTF.

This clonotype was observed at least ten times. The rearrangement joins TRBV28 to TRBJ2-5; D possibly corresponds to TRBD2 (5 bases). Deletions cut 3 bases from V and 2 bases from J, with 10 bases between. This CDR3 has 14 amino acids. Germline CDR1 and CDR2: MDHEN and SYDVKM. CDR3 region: CASSFGVRQETQYF. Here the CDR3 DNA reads TGTGCCAGCAGTTTCGGGGTGAGGCAAGAGACCCAGTACTTC.

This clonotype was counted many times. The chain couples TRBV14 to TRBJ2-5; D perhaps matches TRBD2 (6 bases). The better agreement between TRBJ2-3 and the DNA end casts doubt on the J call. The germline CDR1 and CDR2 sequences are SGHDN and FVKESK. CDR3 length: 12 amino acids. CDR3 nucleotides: TGTGCCAGCAGCCAAGGGGGAGGTACGCAGTATTTT. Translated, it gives CASSQGGGTQYF.

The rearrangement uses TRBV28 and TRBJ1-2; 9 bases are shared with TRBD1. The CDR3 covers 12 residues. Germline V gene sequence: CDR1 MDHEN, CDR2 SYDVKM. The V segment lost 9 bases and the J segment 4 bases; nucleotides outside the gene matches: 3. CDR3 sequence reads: CASEGQGYGYTF. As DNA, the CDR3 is TGTGCCAGTGAGGGACAGGGCTATGGCTACACCTTC.

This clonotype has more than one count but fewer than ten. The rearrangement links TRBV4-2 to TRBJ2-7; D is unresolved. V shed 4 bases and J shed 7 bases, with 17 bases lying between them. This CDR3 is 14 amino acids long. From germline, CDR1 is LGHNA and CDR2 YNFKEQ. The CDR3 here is CASSRALPGGEQYF. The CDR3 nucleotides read TGTGCCAGCAGCCGGGCTCTTCCGGGCGGTGAGCAGTACTTC.

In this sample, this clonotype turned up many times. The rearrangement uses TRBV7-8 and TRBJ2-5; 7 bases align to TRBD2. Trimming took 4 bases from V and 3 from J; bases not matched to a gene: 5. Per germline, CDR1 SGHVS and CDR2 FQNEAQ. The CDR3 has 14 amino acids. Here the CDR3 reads CASSWGGREETQYF. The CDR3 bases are TGTGCCAGCAGCTGGGGGGGGAGAGAAGAGACCCAGTACTTC.

In DNA, the CDR3 is TGTGCCAGCAGCCAAGGTATCGGACTAGCGGGAGGAGGCGAGACCCAGTACTTC. This gives the protein CASSQGIGLAGGGETQYF. The chain uses TRBV3-1 and TRBJ2-5, with 14 bases aligning to TRBD2. CDR3 length: 18 amino acids. V trimming: 1 base; J trimming: 5 bases; junction bases outside the gene matches: 9. Germline V CDR1 and CDR2: LGHDT, YNNKEL (reference sequence).

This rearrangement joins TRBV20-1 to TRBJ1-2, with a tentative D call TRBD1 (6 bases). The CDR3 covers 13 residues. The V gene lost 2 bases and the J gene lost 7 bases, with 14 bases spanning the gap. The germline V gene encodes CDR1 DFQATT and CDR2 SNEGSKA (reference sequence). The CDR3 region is CSARHRTGTGYTF. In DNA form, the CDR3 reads TGCAGTGCTAGACATCGTACAGGGACTGGCTACACCTTC.

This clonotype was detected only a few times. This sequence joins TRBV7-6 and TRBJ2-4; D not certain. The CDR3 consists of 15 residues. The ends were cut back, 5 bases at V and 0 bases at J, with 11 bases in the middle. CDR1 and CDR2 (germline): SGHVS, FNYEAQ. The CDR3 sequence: CASSPRTGAKNIQYF. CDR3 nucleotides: TGTGCCAGCAGCCCCCGAACGGGAGCCAAAAACATTCAGTACTTC.

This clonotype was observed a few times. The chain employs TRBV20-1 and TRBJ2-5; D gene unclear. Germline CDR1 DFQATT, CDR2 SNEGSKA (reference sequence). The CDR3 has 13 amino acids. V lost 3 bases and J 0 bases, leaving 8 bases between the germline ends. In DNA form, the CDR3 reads TGCAGTGCTAGCGTCACTAACCAAGAGACCCAGTACTTC. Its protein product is CSASVTNQETQYF.

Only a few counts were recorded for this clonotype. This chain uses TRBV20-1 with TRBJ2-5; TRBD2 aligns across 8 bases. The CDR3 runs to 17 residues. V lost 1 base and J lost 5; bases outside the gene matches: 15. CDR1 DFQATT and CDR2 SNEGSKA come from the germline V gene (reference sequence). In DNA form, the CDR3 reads TGCAGTGCTAGAGGCTGGCGGGGGGTCCCCACAGGGGAGACCCAGTACTTC. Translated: CSARGWRGVPTGETQYF.

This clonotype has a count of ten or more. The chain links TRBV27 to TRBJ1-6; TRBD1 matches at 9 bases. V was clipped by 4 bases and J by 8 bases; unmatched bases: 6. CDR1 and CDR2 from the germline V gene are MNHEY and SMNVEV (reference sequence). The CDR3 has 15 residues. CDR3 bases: TGTGCCAGCAGTTCTACAGGGGGCACGTATTCACCCCTCCACTTT. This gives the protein CASSSTGGTYSPLHF.

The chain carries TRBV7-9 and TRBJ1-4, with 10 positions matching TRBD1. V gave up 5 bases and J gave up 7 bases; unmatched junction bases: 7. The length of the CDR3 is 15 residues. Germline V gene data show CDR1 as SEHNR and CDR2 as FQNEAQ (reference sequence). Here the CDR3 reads CASSIRQGAAEKLFF. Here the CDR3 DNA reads TGTGCCAGCAGCATACGACAGGGGGCGGCTGAAAAACTGTTTTTT.

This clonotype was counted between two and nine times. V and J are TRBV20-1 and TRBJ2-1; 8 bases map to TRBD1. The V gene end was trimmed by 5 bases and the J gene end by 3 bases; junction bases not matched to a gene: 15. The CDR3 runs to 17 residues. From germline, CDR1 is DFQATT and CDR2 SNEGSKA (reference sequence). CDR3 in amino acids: CSAPNADRGYRYNEQFF. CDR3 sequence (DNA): TGCAGTGCTCCCAACGCCGACAGGGGCTACCGCTACAATGAGCAGTTCTTC.

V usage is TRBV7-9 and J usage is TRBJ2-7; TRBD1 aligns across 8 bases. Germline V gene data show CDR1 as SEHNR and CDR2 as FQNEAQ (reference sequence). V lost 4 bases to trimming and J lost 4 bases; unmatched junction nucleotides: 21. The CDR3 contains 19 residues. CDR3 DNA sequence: TGTGCCAGCAGCTCGTTCCCCTGGACGGACAGGGATAAACGTTACGAGCAGTACTTC. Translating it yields CASSSFPWTDRDKRYEQYF.

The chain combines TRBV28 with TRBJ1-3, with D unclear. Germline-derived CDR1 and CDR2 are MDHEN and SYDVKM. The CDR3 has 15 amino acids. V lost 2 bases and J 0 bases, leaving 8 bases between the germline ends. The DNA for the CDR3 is TGTGCCAGCAGTTTACAGAAAAGCTCTGGAAACACCATATATTTT. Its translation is CASSLQKSSGNTIYF.

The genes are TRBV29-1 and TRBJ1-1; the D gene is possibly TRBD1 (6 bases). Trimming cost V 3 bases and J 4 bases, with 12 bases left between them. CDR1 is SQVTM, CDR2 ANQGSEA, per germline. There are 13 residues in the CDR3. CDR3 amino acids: CSVDSTGLTEAFF. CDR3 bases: TGCAGCGTTGATTCGACAGGACTCACTGAAGCTTTCTTT.

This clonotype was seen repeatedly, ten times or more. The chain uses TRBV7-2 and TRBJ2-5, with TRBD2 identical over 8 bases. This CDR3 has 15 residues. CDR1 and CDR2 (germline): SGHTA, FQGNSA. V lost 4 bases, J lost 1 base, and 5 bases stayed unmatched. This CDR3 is CASSSGLAVQETQYF. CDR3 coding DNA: TGTGCCAGCAGCTCAGGACTAGCAGTCCAAGAGACCCAGTACTTC.

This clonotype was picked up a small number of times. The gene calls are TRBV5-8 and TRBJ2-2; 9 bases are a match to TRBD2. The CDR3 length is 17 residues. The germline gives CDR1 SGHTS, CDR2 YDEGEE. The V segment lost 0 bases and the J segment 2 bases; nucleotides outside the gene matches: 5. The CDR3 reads CASSLALAGVNTGELFF. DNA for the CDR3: TGTGCCAGCAGCTTGGCTTTAGCGGGAGTAAACACCGGGGAGCTGTTTTTT.

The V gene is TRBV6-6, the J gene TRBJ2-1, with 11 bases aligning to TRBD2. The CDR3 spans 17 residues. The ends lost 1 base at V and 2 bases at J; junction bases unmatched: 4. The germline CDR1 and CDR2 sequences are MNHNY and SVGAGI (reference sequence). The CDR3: CASSYFATSGTYNEQFF. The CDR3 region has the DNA TGTGCCAGCAGTTACTTCGCGACTAGCGGGACCTACAATGAGCAGTTCTTC.

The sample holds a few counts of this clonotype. DNA of the CDR3: TGTGCCAGCAGTGAATATGTTACACTGAGGGGGACCCAGTACTTC. As protein: CASSEYVTLRGTQYF. This chain uses TRBV6-1 with TRBJ2-5; D assignment may be TRBD1 or TRBD2 (5 bases each). The CDR3 contains 15 residues. The germline V and J ends were trimmed by 2 bases and 7 bases, with 17 bases remaining between them. The germline V gene has CDR1 MNHNS and CDR2 SASEGT.

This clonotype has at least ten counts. The CDR3 here is CASSLRHGGHYGYTF. The CDR3 DNA reads as TGCGCCAGCAGCCTGCGACACGGGGGACACTATGGCTACACCTTC. The chain has TRBV4-1 and TRBJ1-2; TRBD1 is a possible D gene (5 bases). Trimming took off 4 bases at V and 3 bases at J, with 15 bases between the two ends. The germline V gene encodes CDR1 MGHRA and CDR2 YSYEKL. CDR3 length: 15 residues.

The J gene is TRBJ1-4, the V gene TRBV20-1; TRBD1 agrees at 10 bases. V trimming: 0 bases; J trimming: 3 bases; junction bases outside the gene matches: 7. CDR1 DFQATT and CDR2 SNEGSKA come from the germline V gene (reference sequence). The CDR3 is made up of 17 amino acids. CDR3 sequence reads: CSARDNLGQGANEKLFF. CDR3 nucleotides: TGCAGTGCTAGAGATAACCTCGGACAGGGGGCTAATGAAAAACTGTTTTTT.

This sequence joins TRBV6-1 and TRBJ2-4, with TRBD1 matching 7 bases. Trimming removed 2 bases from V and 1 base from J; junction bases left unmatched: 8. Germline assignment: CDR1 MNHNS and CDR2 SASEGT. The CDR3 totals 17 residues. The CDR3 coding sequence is TGTGCCAGCAGTGAAAGGAGAAGGGGGCTCGCCAAAAACATTCAGTACTTC. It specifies CASSERRRGLAKNIQYF.

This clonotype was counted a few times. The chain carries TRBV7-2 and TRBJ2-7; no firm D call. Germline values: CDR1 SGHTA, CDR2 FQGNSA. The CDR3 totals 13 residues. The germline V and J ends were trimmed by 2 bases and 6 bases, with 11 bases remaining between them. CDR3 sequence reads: CASSLQEEREQYF. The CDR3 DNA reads TGTGCCAGCAGCTTACAGGAAGAACGCGAGCAGTACTTC.

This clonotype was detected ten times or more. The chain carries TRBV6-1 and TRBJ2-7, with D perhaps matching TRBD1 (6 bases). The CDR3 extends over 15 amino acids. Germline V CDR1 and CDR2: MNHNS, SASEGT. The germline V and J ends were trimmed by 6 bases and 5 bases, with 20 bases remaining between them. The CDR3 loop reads CASSVAGARVDEQYF. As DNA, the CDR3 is TGTGCCAGCAGCGTGGCAGGGGCGCGGGTGGACGAGCAGTACTTC.

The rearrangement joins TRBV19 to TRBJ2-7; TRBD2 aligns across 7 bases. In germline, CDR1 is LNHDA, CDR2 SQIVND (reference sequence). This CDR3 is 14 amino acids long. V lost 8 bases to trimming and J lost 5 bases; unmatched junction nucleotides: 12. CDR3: CASQPTGGINEQYF. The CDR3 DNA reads TGTGCCAGTCAACCCACGGGAGGAATTAACGAGCAGTACTTC.

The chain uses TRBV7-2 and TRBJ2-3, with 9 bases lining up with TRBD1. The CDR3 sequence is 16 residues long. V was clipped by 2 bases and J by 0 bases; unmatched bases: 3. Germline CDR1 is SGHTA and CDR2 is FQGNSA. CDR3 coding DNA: TGTGCCAGCAGCTTACGTGGGACAGGGAGCACAGATACGCAGTATTTT. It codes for CASSLRGTGSTDTQYF. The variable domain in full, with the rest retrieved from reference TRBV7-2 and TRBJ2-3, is GAGVSQSPSNKVTEKGKDVELRCDPISGHTALYWYRQSLGQGLEFLIYFQGNSAPDKSGLPSDRFSAERTGGSVSTLTIQRTQQEDSAVYLCASSLRGTGSTDTQYFGPGTRLTVL.

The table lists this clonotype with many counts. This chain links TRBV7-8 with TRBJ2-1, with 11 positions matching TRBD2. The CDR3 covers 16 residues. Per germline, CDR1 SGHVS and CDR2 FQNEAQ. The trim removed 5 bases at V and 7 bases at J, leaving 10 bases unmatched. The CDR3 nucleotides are TGTGCCAGCAGCCCAGGTAGCGGGAGGGCCAAGAATGAGCAGTTCTTC. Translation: CASSPGSGRAKNEQFF.

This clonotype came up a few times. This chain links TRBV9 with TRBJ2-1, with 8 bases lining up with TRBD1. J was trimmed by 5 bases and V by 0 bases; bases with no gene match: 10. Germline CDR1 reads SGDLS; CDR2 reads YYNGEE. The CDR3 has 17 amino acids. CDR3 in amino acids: CASSVGPGTGRDNEQFF. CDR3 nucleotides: TGTGCCAGCAGCGTAGGCCCGGGGACAGGAAGAGACAATGAGCAGTTCTTC.

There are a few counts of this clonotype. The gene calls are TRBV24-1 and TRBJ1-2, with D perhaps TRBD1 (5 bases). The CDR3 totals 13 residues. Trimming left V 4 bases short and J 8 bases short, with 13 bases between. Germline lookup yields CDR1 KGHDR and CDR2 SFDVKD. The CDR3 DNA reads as TGTGCCACCAGTGAAGAGGGGTCGAGCGGCTACACCTTC. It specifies CATSEEGSSGYTF.

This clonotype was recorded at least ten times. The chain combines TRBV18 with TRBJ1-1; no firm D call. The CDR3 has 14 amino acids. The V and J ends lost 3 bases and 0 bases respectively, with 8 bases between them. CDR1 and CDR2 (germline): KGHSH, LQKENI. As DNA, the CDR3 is TGTGCCAGCTCACCTCAAACCATGAACACTGAAGCTTTCTTT. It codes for CASSPQTMNTEAFF.